This T cell receptor (beta chain) is from a study of blood T cell repertoires in COVID-19. Study information: PBMCs, B-cell-depleted T cells, or T cells were the source of the cDNA or gDNA that made up the material.

How the authors handled the data: Reference gene primers were amplified, and this amplification served to estimate nucleated cell counts. Method: immunoSEQ multiplex PCR; TCRdb's copy keeps in-frame clones and lacks some. The V and J calls and the clone size are those of that table, but D and trimming were determined from the DNA. The sample holds about 480,000 clones, 89% seen once. This clone was seen a few times. This CDR3 spans 15 amino acids. The V end was cut by 0 bases, the J end by 5 bases, with 14 bases between. Germline loops: CDR1 SGDLS, CDR2 YYNGEE. The chain uses TRBV9 and TRBJ1-1; D call uncertain. The clonotype was recovered from a man aged 18 to 30 with COVID-19, enrolled during active disease. The sample consisted of peripheral blood. As DNA, the CDR3 is TGTGCCAGCAGCGTAGCTATCGGGGTGGAAACTGAAGCTTTCTTT. Translated: CASSVAIGVETEAFF.